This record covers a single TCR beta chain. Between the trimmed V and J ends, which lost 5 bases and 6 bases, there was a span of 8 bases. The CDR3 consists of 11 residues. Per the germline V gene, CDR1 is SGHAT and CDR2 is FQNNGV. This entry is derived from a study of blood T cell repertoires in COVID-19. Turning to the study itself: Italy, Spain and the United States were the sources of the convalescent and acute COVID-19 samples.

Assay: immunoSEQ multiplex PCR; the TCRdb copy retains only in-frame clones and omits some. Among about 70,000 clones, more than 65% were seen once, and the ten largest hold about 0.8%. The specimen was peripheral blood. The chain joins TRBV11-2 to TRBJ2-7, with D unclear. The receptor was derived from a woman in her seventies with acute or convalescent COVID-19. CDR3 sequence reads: CASSTSVEQYF. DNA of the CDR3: TGTGCCAGCAGCACATCTGTCGAGCAGTACTTC.